This T cell receptor beta chain was sequenced for a study of cytomegalovirus exposure and HLA in healthy donors. About the research overall: Of the donors genotyped, 398 in all, 75% to 85% fell in the Caucasian-associated ancestry cluster.

It was with 60 Vbeta and 13 Jbeta primers that the PCR ran. Original analysis: It was a later analysis that counted roughly 80 million unique TCR beta chains, of which approximately 11 million were shared. Sequencing used immunoSEQ multiplex PCR; TCRdb keeps in-frame clones, though not all of them. V and J calls and clone size follow that table, whereas D and trimming were derived from the DNA. The sample has around 65,000 clones; around 80% are singletons. A remark on this clone: What it binds is not known.

The germline V gene has CDR1 MDHEN and CDR2 SYDVKM. V was pared by 3 bases and J by 2 bases, with 8 bases between. The CDR3 spans 13 residues. General study results and limits: In a later analysis, across HLA loci, associated TCR counts were highest for DRB1, lowest for HLA-C.

The sample comprised PBMCs. The chain recombines TRBV28 with TRBJ2-7; D remains unclear. This TCR was recovered from a girl between 10 and 17 years old in good health and CMV-seropositive. CDR3 nucleotides: TGTGCCAGCAGTTTTGTGGGCCCCTACGAGCAGTACTTC. It encodes CASSFVGPYEQYF.